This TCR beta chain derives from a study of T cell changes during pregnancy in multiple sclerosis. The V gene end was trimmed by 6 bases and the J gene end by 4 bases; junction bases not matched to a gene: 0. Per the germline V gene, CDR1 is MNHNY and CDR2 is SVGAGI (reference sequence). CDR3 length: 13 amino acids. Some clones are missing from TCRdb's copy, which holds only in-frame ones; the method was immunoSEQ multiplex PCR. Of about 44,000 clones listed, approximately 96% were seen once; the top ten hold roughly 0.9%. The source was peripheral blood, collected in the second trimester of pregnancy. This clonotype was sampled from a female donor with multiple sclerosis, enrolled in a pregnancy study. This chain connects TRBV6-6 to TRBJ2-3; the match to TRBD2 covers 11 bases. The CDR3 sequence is CASRLAGADTQYF. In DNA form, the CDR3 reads TGTGCCAGCAGACTAGCGGGGGCAGATACGCAGTATTTT.